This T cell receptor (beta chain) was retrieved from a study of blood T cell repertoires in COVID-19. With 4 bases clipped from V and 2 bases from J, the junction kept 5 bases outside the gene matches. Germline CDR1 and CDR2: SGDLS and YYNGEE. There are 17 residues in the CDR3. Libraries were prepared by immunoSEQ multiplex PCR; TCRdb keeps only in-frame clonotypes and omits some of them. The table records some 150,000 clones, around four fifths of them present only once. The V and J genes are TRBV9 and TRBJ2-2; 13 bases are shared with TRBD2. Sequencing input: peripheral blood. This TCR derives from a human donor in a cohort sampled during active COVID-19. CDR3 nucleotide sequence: TGTGCCAGCAGCCCCGGACTAGCGGGGGCAAACACCGGGGAGCTGTTTTTT. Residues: CASSPGLAGANTGELFF.